This T cell receptor (beta chain) was sequenced for a study of T cells in Graves' hyperthyroidism and ophthalmopathy. Amplification yielded TCR beta CDR3 regions, with RNA transcripts as the source. Carried out on the TCR CDR3, a first-round RT-PCR used the HTBI primer set. TCRdb reprocessed the multiplex PCR reads via MiXCR and lists one record per CDR3 protein. This table has roughly 750,000 distinct CDR3 sequences, about a sixth appearing once. This clonotype was seen ten or more times. What it binds is unknown. The CDR3 consists of 13 residues. Germline V gene data show CDR1 as MNHEY and CDR2 as SVGEGT. Trimming took 1 base from V and 6 from J, leaving 6 bases between them. Broader study findings: Model-based prediction identified ophthalmopathy a median around 6.5 months prior to its onset. Separating ophthalmopathy from stable hyperthyroidism was achieved by a 13 V-J model.

The chain is built from TRBV6-2 or TRBV6-3 and TRBJ2-2; no firm D call. Sequencing was done on a sample of blood. This TCR was sampled from a man aged 18-30 years with Graves' hyperthyroidism. CDR3 DNA sequence: TGTGCCAGCAGTTACTTCCGGGCCGGGGAGCTGTTTTTT. Encoded protein: CASSYFRAGELFF.